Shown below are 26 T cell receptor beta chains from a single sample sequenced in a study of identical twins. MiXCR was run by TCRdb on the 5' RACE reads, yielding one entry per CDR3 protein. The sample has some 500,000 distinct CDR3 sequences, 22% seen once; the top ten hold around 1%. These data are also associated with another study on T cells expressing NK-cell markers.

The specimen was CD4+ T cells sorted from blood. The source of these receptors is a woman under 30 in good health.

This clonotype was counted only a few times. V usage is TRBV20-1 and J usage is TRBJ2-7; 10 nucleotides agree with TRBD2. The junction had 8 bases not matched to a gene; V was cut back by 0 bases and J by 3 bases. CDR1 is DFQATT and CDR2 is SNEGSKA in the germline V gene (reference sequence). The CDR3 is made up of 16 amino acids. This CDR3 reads CSARDGLAGDLYEQYF. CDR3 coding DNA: TGCAGTGCTAGAGATGGGCTAGCGGGAGATCTCTACGAGCAGTACTTC.

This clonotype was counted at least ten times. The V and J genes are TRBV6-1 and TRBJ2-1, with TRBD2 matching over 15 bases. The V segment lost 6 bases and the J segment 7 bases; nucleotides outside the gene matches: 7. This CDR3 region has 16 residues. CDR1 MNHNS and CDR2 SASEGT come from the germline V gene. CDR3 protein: CASSRTSGGARNEQFF. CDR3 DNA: TGTGCCAGCAGCAGGACTAGCGGGGGGGCTCGGAATGAGCAGTTCTTC.

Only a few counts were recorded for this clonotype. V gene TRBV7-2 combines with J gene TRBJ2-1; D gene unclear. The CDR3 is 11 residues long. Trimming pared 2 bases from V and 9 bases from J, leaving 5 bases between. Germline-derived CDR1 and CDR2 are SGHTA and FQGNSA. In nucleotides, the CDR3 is TGTGCCAGCAGCTTATATAGTGAGCAGTTCTTC. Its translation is CASSLYSEQFF.

The CDR3 bases are TGCGCCAGCAGCTTGTACGGGAGATACAATGAGCAGTTCTTC. This encodes CASSLYGRYNEQFF. The gene calls are TRBV5-1 and TRBJ2-1, with D perhaps TRBD2 (6 bases). Germline V gene data show CDR1 as SGHRS and CDR2 as YFSETQ. The ends were cut back, 1 base at V and 4 bases at J, with 9 bases in the middle. This CDR3 contains 14 residues. The entire variable domain, with the rest obtained from reference TRBV5-1 and TRBJ2-1, is as follows: KAGVTQTPRYLIKTRGQQVTLSCSPISGHRSVSWYQQTPGQGLQFLFEYFSETQRNKGNFPGRFSGRQFSNSRSEMNVSTLELGDSALYLCASSLYGRYNEQFFGPGTRLTVL.

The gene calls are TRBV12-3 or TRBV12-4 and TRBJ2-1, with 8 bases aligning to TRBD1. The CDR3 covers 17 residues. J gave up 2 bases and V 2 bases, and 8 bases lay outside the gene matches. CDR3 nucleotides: TGTGCCAGCAGTTTAAGGGCTGGGGGACAGGCCTACAATGAGCAGTTCTTC. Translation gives CASSLRAGGQAYNEQFF.

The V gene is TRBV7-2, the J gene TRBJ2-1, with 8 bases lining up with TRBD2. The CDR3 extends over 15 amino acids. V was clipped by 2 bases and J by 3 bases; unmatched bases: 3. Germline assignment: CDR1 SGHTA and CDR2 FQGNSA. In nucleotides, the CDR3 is TGTGCCAGCAGCTTAACTAGCGGTTTCTACAATGAGCAGTTCTTC. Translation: CASSLTSGFYNEQFF.

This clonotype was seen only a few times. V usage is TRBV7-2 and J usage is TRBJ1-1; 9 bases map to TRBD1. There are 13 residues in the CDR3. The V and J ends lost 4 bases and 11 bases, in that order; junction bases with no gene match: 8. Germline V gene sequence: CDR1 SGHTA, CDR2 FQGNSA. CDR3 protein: CASSYRDREIAFF. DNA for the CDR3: TGTGCCAGCAGCTACCGGGACAGGGAGATTGCTTTCTTT.

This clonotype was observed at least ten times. The CDR3 DNA reads TGCAGTGCTAGATTTTCGGGGCCAGGAGATACGCAGTATTTT. Protein sequence: CSARFSGPGDTQYF. The V gene is TRBV20-1, the J gene TRBJ2-3; D might be TRBD1 or TRBD2, each matching 5 bases. This CDR3 has 14 residues. Germline CDR1 is DFQATT and CDR2 is SNEGSKA (reference sequence). V dropped 2 bases and J dropped 5 bases, with 14 bases sitting between them.

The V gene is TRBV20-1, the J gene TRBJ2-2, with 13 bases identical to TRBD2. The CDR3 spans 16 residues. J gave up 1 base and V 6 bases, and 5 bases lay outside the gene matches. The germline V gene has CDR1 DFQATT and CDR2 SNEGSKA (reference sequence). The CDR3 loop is CSAPGTSGVNTGELFF. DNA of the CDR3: TGCAGTGCCCCGGGGACTAGCGGGGTGAACACCGGGGAGCTGTTTTTT.

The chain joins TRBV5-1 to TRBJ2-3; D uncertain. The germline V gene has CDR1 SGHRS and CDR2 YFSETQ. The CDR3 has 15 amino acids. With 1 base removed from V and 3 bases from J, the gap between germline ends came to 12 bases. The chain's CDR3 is CASSLFREATDTQYF. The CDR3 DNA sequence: TGCGCCAGCAGCTTGTTTAGGGAAGCGACAGATACGCAGTATTTT. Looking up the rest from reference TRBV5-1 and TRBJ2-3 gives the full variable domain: KAGVTQTPRYLIKTRGQQVTLSCSPISGHRSVSWYQQTPGQGLQFLFEYFSETQRNKGNFPGRFSGRQFSNSRSEMNVSTLELGDSALYLCASSLFREATDTQYFGPGTRLTVL.

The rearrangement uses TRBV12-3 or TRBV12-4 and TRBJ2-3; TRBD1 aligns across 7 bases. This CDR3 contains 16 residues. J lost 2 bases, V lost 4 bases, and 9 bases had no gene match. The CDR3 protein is CASSSDRDSFTDTQYF. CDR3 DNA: TGTGCCAGCAGTTCGGATCGGGACAGTTTCACAGATACGCAGTATTTT.

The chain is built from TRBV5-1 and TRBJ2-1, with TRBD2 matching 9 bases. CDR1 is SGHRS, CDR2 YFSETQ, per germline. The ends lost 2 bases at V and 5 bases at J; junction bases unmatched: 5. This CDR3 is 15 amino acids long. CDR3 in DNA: TGCGCCAGCAGCTTAAGAGCTAGCGGGGACAATGAGCAGTTCTTC. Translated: CASSLRASGDNEQFF.

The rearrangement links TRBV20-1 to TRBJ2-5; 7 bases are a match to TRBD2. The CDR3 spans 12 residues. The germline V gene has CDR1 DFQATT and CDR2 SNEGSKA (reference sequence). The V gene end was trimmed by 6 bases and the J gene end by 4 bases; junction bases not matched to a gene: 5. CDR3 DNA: TGCAGTGCCTCTGCGGGAGTAGAGACCCAGTACTTC. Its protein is CSASAGVETQYF.

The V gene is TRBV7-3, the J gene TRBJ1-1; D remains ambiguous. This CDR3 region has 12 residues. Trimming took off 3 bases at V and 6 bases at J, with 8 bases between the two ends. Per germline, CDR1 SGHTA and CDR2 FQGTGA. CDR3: CASSFQGSEAFF. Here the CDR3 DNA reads TGTGCCAGCAGCTTCCAAGGCTCTGAAGCTTTCTTT.

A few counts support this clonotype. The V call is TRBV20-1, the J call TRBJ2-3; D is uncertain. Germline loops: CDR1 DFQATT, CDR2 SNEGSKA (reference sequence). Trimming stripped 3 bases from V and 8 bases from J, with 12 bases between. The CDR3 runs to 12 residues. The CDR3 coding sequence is TGCAGTGCTAGTCTCCCCCCGGGTACGCAGTATTTT. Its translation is CSASLPPGTQYF.

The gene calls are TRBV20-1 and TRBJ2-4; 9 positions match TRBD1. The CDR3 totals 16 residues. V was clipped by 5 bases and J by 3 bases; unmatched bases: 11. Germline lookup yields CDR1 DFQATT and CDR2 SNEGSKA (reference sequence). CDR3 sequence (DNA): TGCAGTGCTCTGGCTCCGGGACAGGGCCGCAAAAACATTCAGTACTTC. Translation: CSALAPGQGRKNIQYF.

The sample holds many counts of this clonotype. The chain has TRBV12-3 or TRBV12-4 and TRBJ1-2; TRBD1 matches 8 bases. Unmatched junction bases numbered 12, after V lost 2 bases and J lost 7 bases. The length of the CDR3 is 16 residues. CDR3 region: CASSLLQGATPGGYTF. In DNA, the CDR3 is TGTGCCAGCAGTTTACTGCAGGGGGCGACCCCTGGTGGCTACACCTTC.

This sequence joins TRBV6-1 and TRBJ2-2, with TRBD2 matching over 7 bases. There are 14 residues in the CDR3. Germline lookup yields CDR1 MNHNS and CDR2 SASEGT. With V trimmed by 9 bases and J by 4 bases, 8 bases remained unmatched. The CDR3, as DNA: TGTGCCAGTAAGCGGGACCCGTCCACCGGGGAGCTGTTTTTT. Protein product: CASKRDPSTGELFF.

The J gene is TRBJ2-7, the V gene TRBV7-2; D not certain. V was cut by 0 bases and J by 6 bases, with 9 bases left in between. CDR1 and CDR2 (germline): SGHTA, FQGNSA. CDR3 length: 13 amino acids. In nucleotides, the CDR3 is TGTGCCAGCAGCTTAGCGCTCGTCCTCGAGCAGTACTTC. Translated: CASSLALVLEQYF.

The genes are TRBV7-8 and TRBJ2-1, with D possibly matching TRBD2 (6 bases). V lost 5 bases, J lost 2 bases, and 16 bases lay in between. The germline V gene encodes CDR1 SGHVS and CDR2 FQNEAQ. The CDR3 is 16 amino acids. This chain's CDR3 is CASSTTSARAYNEQFF. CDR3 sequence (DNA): TGTGCCAGCAGCACGACTAGTGCGCGAGCCTACAATGAGCAGTTCTTC.

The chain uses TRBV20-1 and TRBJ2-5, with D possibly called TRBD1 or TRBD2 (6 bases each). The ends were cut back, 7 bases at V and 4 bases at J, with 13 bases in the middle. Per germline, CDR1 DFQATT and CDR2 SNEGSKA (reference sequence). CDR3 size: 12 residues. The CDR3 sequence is CSGSGGRETQYF. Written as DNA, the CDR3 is TGCAGTGGGAGTGGGGGGCGAGAGACCCAGTACTTC.

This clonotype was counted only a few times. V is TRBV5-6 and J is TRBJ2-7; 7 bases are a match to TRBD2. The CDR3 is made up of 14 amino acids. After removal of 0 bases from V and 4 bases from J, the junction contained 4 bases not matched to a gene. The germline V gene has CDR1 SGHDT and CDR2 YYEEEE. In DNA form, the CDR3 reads TGTGCCAGCAGCTTGGTGGGAGGGCAGTACGAGCAGTACTTC. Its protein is CASSLVGGQYEQYF. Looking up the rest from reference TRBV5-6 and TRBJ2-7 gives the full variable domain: DAGVTQSPTHLIKTRGQQVTLRCSPKSGHDTVSWYQQALGQGPQFIFQYYEEEERQRGNFPDRFSGHQFPNYSSELNVNALLLGDSALYLCASSLVGGQYEQYFGPGTRLTVT.

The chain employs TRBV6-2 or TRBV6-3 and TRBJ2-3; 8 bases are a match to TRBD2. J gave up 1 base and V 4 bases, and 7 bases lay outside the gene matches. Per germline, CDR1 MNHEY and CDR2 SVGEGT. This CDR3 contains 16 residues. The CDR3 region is CASSSIAGFGTDTQYF. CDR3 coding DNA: TGTGCCAGCAGTTCTATAGCGGGATTCGGCACAGATACGCAGTATTTT.

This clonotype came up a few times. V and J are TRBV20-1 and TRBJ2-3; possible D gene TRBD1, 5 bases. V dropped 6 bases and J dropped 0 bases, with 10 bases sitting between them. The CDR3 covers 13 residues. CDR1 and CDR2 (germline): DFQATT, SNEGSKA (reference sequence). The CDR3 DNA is TGCAGTGCACAGGATCCTAGCACAGATACGCAGTATTTT. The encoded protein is CSAQDPSTDTQYF.

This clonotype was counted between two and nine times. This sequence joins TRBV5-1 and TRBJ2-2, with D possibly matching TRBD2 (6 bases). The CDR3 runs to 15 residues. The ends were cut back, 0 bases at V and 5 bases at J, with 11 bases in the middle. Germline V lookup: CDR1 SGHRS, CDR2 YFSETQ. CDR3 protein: CASSLDRRGTGELFF. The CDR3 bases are TGCGCCAGCAGCTTGGACAGACGGGGGACCGGGGAGCTGTTTTTT.

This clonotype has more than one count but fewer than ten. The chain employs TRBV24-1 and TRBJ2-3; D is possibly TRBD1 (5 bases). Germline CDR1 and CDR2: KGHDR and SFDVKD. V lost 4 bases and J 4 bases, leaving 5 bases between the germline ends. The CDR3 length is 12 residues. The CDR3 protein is CATSDRADTQYF. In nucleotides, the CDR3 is TGTGCCACCAGTGACAGGGCAGATACGCAGTATTTT.